The rows below give T cell receptor beta chains drawn from one sample of a study of T-cell memory formation after mild COVID-19. TCRdb used MiXCR to reprocess the 5' RACE reads, holding one entry per CDR3 protein. Of tens of thousands of distinct CDR3 sequences listed, roughly 7% were seen once; the top ten hold 0.79%. The sequencing input was PBMCs or a T cell subset sorted from them (not recorded which). These TCRs come from an adult who had mild COVID-19 (a few samples of this study predate the infection). Cell type and time point are not known. The conserved cysteine and the conserved F or W are not part of the CDR3 here.

J,V,CDR3
TRBJ1-5,TRBV5-5,ASSLERQGLQPQH
TRBJ2-1,TRBV7-2,ASSLVQGASNEQF
TRBJ2-3,TRBV5-6,ASSSGRTQY
TRBJ2-2,TRBV4-2,ASSQAGQVGGELF
TRBJ2-1,TRBV5-1,ASSSRSISYNEQF
TRBJ2-7,TRBV25-1,ASAASGGYEQY
TRBJ2-2,TRBV7-3,ASSLTPGTNTGELF
TRBJ2-7,TRBV11-2,ASSLDSISEQY
TRBJ2-6,TRBV7-8,ASSFRGRSSGANVLT
TRBJ2-7,TRBV28,ASSLLDRGHEQY
TRBJ1-1,TRBV11-2,ASSSYASRGLYTEAF
TRBJ2-3,TRBV10-3,AISKEGLAGVGGGTDTQY
TRBJ2-6,TRBV3-1,ASSQEGFEQGPMGANVLT
TRBJ2-1,TRBV21-1,ASSKASRVLWSYNEQF
TRBJ1-2,TRBV18,ASSPETEGYGYT
TRBJ2-3,TRBV12-3/TRBV12-4,ASNRRLAGKDTQY
TRBJ2-7,TRBV2,ASSKPPYEQY
TRBJ1-2,TRBV5-4,ASSSIRQGLGYT